These 32 T cell receptor beta chains were sequenced from one sample in a study of blood T cell repertoires in COVID-19. Only in-frame clones appear in the TCRdb table, and some are missing; sequencing was by immunoSEQ multiplex PCR. The sample carries 200,000 to 250,000 clones, over 70% recorded once. Sequenced: PBMCs or T cells enriched from blood (not recorded which). The receptors stem from a woman aged 25 to 39 who had been exposed to COVID-19.

This clone was picked up one time. J is TRBJ2-1 and V is TRBV30, with 12 bases matching TRBD2. V trimming: 3 bases; J trimming: 7 bases; junction bases outside the gene matches: 7. The CDR3 sequence is 15 residues long. Germline V lookup: CDR1 GTSNPN, CDR2 SVGIG (reference sequence). The CDR3 DNA reads TGTGCCTGGAGCCAGACTAGCGGGAGTGGGAATGAGCAGTTCTTC. This codes for CAWSQTSGSGNEQFF.

J is TRBJ2-1 and V is TRBV4-1; TRBD1 aligns across 10 bases. Germline V gene lookup returns CDR1 MGHRA and CDR2 YSYEKL. Trimming removed 2 bases from V and 2 bases from J; junction bases left unmatched: 3. The CDR3 covers 16 residues. The CDR3 bases are TGCGCCAGCAGCCAACCGGACAGGGGGGCCTACAATGAGCAGTTCTTC. Its translation: CASSQPDRGAYNEQFF.

The rearrangement joins TRBV14 to TRBJ1-3; D gene ambiguous. V was pared by 5 bases and J by 0 bases, with 20 bases between. Per germline, CDR1 SGHDN and CDR2 FVKESK. The CDR3 covers 18 residues. The CDR3 is CASSASYRRLSSGNTIYF. The CDR3 DNA sequence: TGTGCCAGCAGCGCCTCGTACAGACGATTGAGCTCTGGAAACACCATATATTTT.

The rearrangement links TRBV2 to TRBJ1-6; tentatively, D is TRBD1 (5 bases). This CDR3 spans 14 amino acids. CDR1 and CDR2 (germline): SNHLY, FYNNEI. The V end was cut by 3 bases, the J end by 6 bases, with 9 bases between. CDR3 in DNA: TGTGCCAGCAGTGATGAGACAGTTAATTCACCCCTCCACTTT. It translates to CASSDETVNSPLHF.

This rearrangement joins TRBV11-2 to TRBJ1-5; the D is unclear. This CDR3 is 12 amino acids long. Germline V gene sequence: CDR1 SGHAT, CDR2 FQNNGV. V gave up 5 bases and J gave up 10 bases, with 12 bases separating them. CDR3 bases: TGTGCCAGCAGCCCACCCGAGGGTCCCCAGCATTTT. It codes for CASSPPEGPQHF.

The genes are TRBV6-5 and TRBJ2-1; no reliable D call. Germline CDR1 MNHEY, CDR2 SVGAGI. The length of the CDR3 is 12 residues. The ends were cut back, 7 bases at V and 7 bases at J, with 11 bases in the middle. CDR3 residues: CASMNYMNEQFF. The DNA of the CDR3 is TGTGCCAGCATGAACTACATGAATGAGCAGTTCTTC.

CDR3 sequence: CASSSRQGIDTQYF. As DNA, the CDR3 is TGTGCCAGCAGCTCCCGACAGGGTATTGATACGCAGTATTTT. This chain connects TRBV11-3 to TRBJ2-3, with 7 nucleotides matching TRBD1. The trim removed 4 bases at V and 6 bases at J, leaving 7 bases unmatched. Looked up from germline, CDR1 is SGHNT and CDR2 is YENEEA. The CDR3 covers 14 residues.

The chain combines TRBV7-9 with TRBJ1-4, with a weak D call TRBD1 (5 bases). The CDR3 is 16 residues long. Looked up from germline, CDR1 is SEHNR and CDR2 is FQNEAQ (reference sequence). Trimming stripped 1 base from V and 2 bases from J, with 11 bases between. Written as DNA, the CDR3 is TGTGCCAGCAGCTTAGGTCGGGGGTCCACTAATGAAAAACTGTTTTTT. Amino acid sequence: CASSLGRGSTNEKLFF.

The V and J genes are TRBV29-1 and TRBJ2-7, with 9 bases aligning to TRBD2. V shed 4 bases, J shed 6 bases, and the junction held 4 bases outside the gene matches. Germline V lookup: CDR1 SQVTM, CDR2 ANQGSEA. This CDR3 comprises 12 residues. The CDR3 DNA reads TGCAGCGTTGTTAGCGGGAGTGGCGAGCAGTACTTC. This sequence encodes CSVVSGSGEQYF.

Here the CDR3 DNA reads TGTGCCAGCAGCTTAGCTTTCGGGGTGAACACTGAAGCTTTCTTT. Translated, it gives CASSLAFGVNTEAFF. This chain links TRBV7-9 with TRBJ1-1; D not certain. The CDR3 runs 15 residues. The V and J ends lost 0 bases and 0 bases respectively, with 8 bases between them. Germline-derived CDR1 and CDR2 are SEHNR and FQNEAQ (reference sequence). The whole variable domain, remainder taken from reference TRBV7-9 and TRBJ1-1, is DTGVSQNPRHKITKRGQNVTFRCDPISEHNRLYWYRQTLGQGPEFLTYFQNEAQLEKSRLLSDRFSAERPKGSFSTLEIQRTEQGDSAMYLCASSLAFGVNTEAFFGQGTRLTVV.

The chain employs TRBV27 and TRBJ2-7; TRBD1 aligns across 7 bases. Losses at the gene ends were 6 bases for V and 3 bases for J; bases not matched to a gene: 14. Germline CDR1 MNHEY, CDR2 SMNVEV (reference sequence). CDR3 length equals 16 residues. In DNA form, the CDR3 reads TGTGCCAGCAGCGTAATCACTCACGACAGGGTCTACGAGCAGTACTTC. Translation gives CASSVITHDRVYEQYF.

The gene calls are TRBV24-1 and TRBJ1-2; D might be TRBD1 (6 bases). The germline gives CDR1 KGHDR, CDR2 SFDVKD. CDR3 size: 14 residues. Trimming shortened V by 2 bases and J by 6 bases, and 12 bases separated the two germline ends. This chain's CDR3 is CATSDSGGTNGYTF. The CDR3 region has the DNA TGTGCCACCAGTGATTCTGGGGGCACGAATGGCTACACCTTC.

The chain recombines TRBV29-1 with TRBJ2-7, with 10 nucleotides matching TRBD1. The CDR3 length is 13 residues. The V gene end was trimmed by 4 bases and the J gene end by 2 bases; junction bases not matched to a gene: 2. The germline V gene encodes CDR1 SQVTM and CDR2 ANQGSEA. This CDR3 reads CSVVGTGAYEQYF. The CDR3 coding sequence is TGCAGCGTTGTAGGGACAGGGGCCTACGAGCAGTACTTC.

The sample holds a few counts of this clone. The chain couples TRBV5-1 to TRBJ2-1; no definite D call. The germline V gene encodes CDR1 SGHRS and CDR2 YFSETQ. The CDR3 is made up of 15 amino acids. Trimming stripped 0 bases from V and 1 base from J, with 8 bases between. The CDR3 DNA sequence: TGCGCCAGCAGCTTGGAGGCGGCTTCCTACAATGAGCAGTTCTTC. It codes for CASSLEAASYNEQFF. Using reference TRBV5-1 and TRBJ2-1 for the parts outside the CDR3, the full variable domain is KAGVTQTPRYLIKTRGQQVTLSCSPISGHRSVSWYQQTPGQGLQFLFEYFSETQRNKGNFPGRFSGRQFSNSRSEMNVSTLELGDSALYLCASSLEAASYNEQFFGPGTRLTVL.

This sequence joins TRBV6-1 and TRBJ1-5; the D is unclear. Germline V gives CDR1 MNHNS, CDR2 SASEGT. CDR3 size: 18 residues. V was shortened by 4 bases and J by 0 bases, with 19 bases between the two germline ends. CDR3: CASSGRGRTAHSNQPQHF. The CDR3 region has the DNA TGTGCCAGCAGTGGGAGAGGAAGAACCGCGCATAGCAATCAGCCCCAGCATTTT.

The chain links TRBV9 to TRBJ1-1; D is ambiguous. This CDR3 region has 15 residues. The V end was cut by 2 bases, the J end by 0 bases, with 11 bases between. CDR1 SGDLS and CDR2 YYNGEE come from the germline V gene. The CDR3 coding sequence is TGTGCCAGCAGCGTTACATTAAACATGAACACTGAAGCTTTCTTT. Translating it yields CASSVTLNMNTEAFF.

This rearrangement joins TRBV25-1 to TRBJ1-2; no reliable D call. Trimming cost V 3 bases and J 6 bases, with 17 bases left between them. The CDR3 runs to 15 residues. Germline V gives CDR1 MGHDK, CDR2 SYGVNS. CDR3 DNA sequence: TGTGCCAGCAGTGAGTCTGGCACCCCTCGGGATGGCTACACCTTC. It is translated as CASSESGTPRDGYTF.

This rearrangement joins TRBV6-2 or TRBV6-3 to TRBJ1-2; D possibly corresponds to TRBD1 (5 bases). V was shortened by 3 bases and J by 3 bases, with 14 bases between the two germline ends. The CDR3 runs to 15 residues. Germline loops: CDR1 MNHEY, CDR2 SVGEGT. CDR3 residues: CASSYTPGRDYGYTF. As DNA, the CDR3 is TGTGCCAGCAGTTATACCCCAGGGAGGGACTATGGCTACACCTTC.

This clone turned up a few times. The gene calls are TRBV3-1 (or the pseudogene TRBV3-2) and TRBJ2-2; no definite D call. Germline CDR1 LGHDT, CDR2 YNNKEL (reference sequence). Trimming took 3 bases from V and 1 from J, leaving 9 bases between them. CDR3 size: 15 residues. CDR3 bases: TGTGCCAGCAGCCACTTGGCAGGGAACACCGGGGAGCTGTTTTTT. Encoded protein: CASSHLAGNTGELFF.

This sequence joins TRBV2 and TRBJ2-3; a possible D gene is TRBD2 (6 bases). This CDR3 is 16 amino acids long. V was shortened by 5 bases and J by 1 base, with 16 bases between the two germline ends. CDR1 is SNHLY, CDR2 FYNNEI, per germline. Written as DNA, the CDR3 is TGTGCCAGCAGTCATGGGGGGAGGTTGGGCACAGATACGCAGTATTTT. It encodes CASSHGGRLGTDTQYF.

The CDR3 sequence: CAIRTDGGRTEAFF. The CDR3 region has the DNA TGTGCCATCAGAACCGACGGAGGGAGGACTGAAGCTTTCTTT. The genes are TRBV10-3 and TRBJ1-1; D remains ambiguous. The CDR3 totals 14 residues. The germline V gene encodes CDR1 ENHRY and CDR2 SYGVKD. Trimming removed 6 bases from V and 5 bases from J, with 16 bases in between.

The CDR3 nucleotides read TGTGCCAGAAGCTTGATACAACAGTCTAAACCTACTAATGAAAAACTGTTTTTT. This codes for CARSLIQQSKPTNEKLFF. The gene calls are TRBV5-3 and TRBJ1-4, with D uncertain. TRBV5-3 is flagged as an ORF with uncertain function. V lost 1 base and J 2 bases, leaving 18 bases between the germline ends. CDR3 length: 18 residues.

This chain links TRBV5-1 with TRBJ1-1; 7 bases map to TRBD1. J was trimmed by 0 bases and V by 1 base; bases with no gene match: 6. The CDR3 runs to 16 residues. Germline CDR1 reads SGHRS; CDR2 reads YFSETQ. The CDR3 loop is CASSLRQTGLNTEAFF. DNA for the CDR3: TGCGCCAGCAGCTTGAGACAGACAGGGCTGAACACTGAAGCTTTCTTT.

The gene calls are TRBV10-3 and TRBJ2-3, with 7 bases identical to TRBD1. Trimming took 4 bases from V and 2 from J; bases not matched to a gene: 9. From germline, CDR1 is ENHRY and CDR2 SYGVKD. This CDR3 is built from 16 residues. The CDR3 loop is CAISAIKQGTTDTQYF. In DNA, the CDR3 is TGTGCCATCAGTGCAATCAAACAGGGGACCACAGATACGCAGTATTTT.

This clone was seen a few times. V usage is TRBV11-2 and J usage is TRBJ1-4; 10 bases line up with TRBD1. V shed 4 bases, J shed 0 bases, and the junction held 2 bases outside the gene matches. The CDR3 sequence is 16 residues long. CDR1 and CDR2 from the germline V gene are SGHAT and FQNNGV. The CDR3 DNA sequence: TGTGCCAGCAGCTCGGGACAGGGGCCAACTAATGAAAAACTGTTTTTT. Residues: CASSSGQGPTNEKLFF. The entire variable domain, with the rest obtained from reference TRBV11-2 and TRBJ1-4, is as follows: EAGVAQSPRYKIIEKRQSVAFWCNPISGHATLYWYQQILGQGPKLLIQFQNNGVVDDSQLPKDRFSAERLKGVDSTLKIQPAKLEDSAVYLCASSSGQGPTNEKLFFGSGTQLSVL.

This rearrangement joins TRBV18 to TRBJ2-7, with D possibly TRBD1 on 6 matching bases. The CDR3 totals 14 residues. V was shortened by 6 bases and J by 5 bases, with 17 bases between the two germline ends. Germline loops: CDR1 KGHSH, CDR2 LQKENI. The CDR3 is CASSPLGTGNEQYF. In DNA form, the CDR3 reads TGTGCCAGCTCCCCCTTGGGTACAGGGAACGAGCAGTACTTC.

The V call is TRBV28, the J call TRBJ2-5; the match to TRBD2 covers 12 bases. V gave up 6 bases and J gave up 2 bases; unmatched junction bases: 1. CDR1 is MDHEN and CDR2 is SYDVKM in the germline V gene. This CDR3 has 14 amino acids. The CDR3 sequence: CASRTSGGQETQYF. The DNA of the CDR3 is TGTGCCAGCAGGACTAGCGGGGGACAAGAGACCCAGTACTTC.

The chain couples TRBV7-6 to TRBJ2-3; D is ambiguous. This CDR3 has 12 residues. Germline lookup yields CDR1 SGHVS and CDR2 FNYEAQ. The V gene lost 3 bases and the J gene lost 8 bases, with 9 bases spanning the gap. The CDR3 DNA reads as TGTGCCAGCAGCTTCCCTAGGAGTACGCAGTATTTT. Its protein product is CASSFPRSTQYF.

This clone was detected only once. The chain uses TRBV25-1 and TRBJ2-2, with D possibly matching TRBD2 (5 bases). The CDR3 loop spans 12 amino acids. Trimming removed 8 bases at V and 9 bases at J, with 13 bases between. Germline CDR1 and CDR2: MGHDK and SYGVNS. DNA of the CDR3: TGTGCCAGCGCCGGGGATGGGAGGGAGCTGTTTTTT. Protein sequence: CASAGDGRELFF.

The chain joins TRBV28 to TRBJ2-3, with a weak D call TRBD2 (5 bases). V was clipped by 8 bases and J by 11 bases, with 17 bases between them. The CDR3 spans 12 residues. Germline CDR1 MDHEN, CDR2 SYDVKM. The CDR3 bases are TGTGCCAGCCATCACCCGCCGGGGAGGCAGTATTTT. Translation gives CASHHPPGRQYF.

The chain carries TRBV5-4 and TRBJ1-5; D remains unclear. Per the germline V gene, CDR1 is SGHNT and CDR2 is YYREEE (reference sequence). The CDR3 extends over 12 amino acids. V lost 0 bases and J 5 bases, leaving 3 bases between the germline ends. The CDR3 region is CASSLGDQPQHF. Here the CDR3 DNA reads TGTGCCAGCAGCTTGGGCGATCAGCCCCAGCATTTT.

The chain employs TRBV18 and TRBJ2-2, with 9 bases that match TRBD2. The CDR3 is 19 amino acids. J lost 0 bases, V lost 1 base, and 9 bases had no gene match. Per germline, CDR1 KGHSH and CDR2 LQKENI. The CDR3 sequence is CASSPLTPGLASNTGELFF. The DNA for the CDR3 is TGTGCCAGCTCACCACTGACACCGGGACTAGCCTCGAACACCGGGGAGCTGTTTTTT.